The 19 T cell receptor beta chains listed next were all sequenced from one sample in a study of T cells of healthy individuals. TCRdb fed the 5' RACE reads into MiXCR, producing one record per CDR3 protein. The sample has around 83,000 distinct CDR3 sequences, roughly 5% seen once. Every receptor here comes from a female donor in good health.

This clonotype came up many times. This rearrangement joins TRBV28 to TRBJ2-3; unclear D gene. The CDR3 totals 13 residues. The germline gives CDR1 MDHEN, CDR2 SYDVKM. V shed 7 bases and J shed 0 bases, with 8 bases lying between them. Here the CDR3 DNA reads TGTGCCAGCACCCCCGGGAGCACAGATACGCAGTATTTT. Its translation is CASTPGSTDTQYF.

This clonotype was observed at least ten times. V and J are TRBV24-1 and TRBJ2-6; D may be TRBD1 or TRBD2 (5 bases each). The germline CDR1 and CDR2 sequences are KGHDR and SFDVKD. CDR3 length: 16 amino acids. The V and J ends lost 9 bases and 0 bases respectively, with 14 bases between them. The CDR3 loop reads CATGPGLSSGANVLTF. DNA of the CDR3: TGTGCCACCGGTCCGGGGCTAAGCTCTGGGGCCAACGTCCTGACTTTC.

Ten or more counts support this clonotype. The chain employs TRBV18 and TRBJ1-4; possible D gene TRBD1, 5 bases. With 5 bases removed from V and 1 base from J, the gap between germline ends came to 11 bases. The CDR3 consists of 15 residues. The germline CDR1 and CDR2 sequences are KGHSH and LQKENI. In nucleotides, the CDR3 is TGTGCCAGCTCAGCGGGGACGGTAACTAATGAAAAACTGTTTTTT. It is translated as CASSAGTVTNEKLFF.

This clonotype was seen repeatedly, ten times or more. This rearrangement joins TRBV10-3 to TRBJ2-1, with D possibly TRBD2 on 5 matching bases. From germline, CDR1 is ENHRY and CDR2 SYGVKD. The CDR3 length is 13 residues. Trimming took off 8 bases at V and 10 bases at J, with 18 bases between the two ends. CDR3 nucleotide sequence: TGTGCCATCCTGCGGCCCGGATCGGGGGAGCAGTTCTTC. Residues: CAILRPGSGEQFF.

This clonotype was detected many times. This chain uses TRBV5-5 with TRBJ2-2; no firm D call. From germline, CDR1 is SGHKS and CDR2 YYEKEE (reference sequence). This CDR3 spans 14 amino acids. V was cut by 0 bases and J by 2 bases, with 5 bases left in between. The chain's CDR3 is CASSLDRNTGELFF. The CDR3, as DNA: TGTGCCAGCAGCTTGGACAGAAACACCGGGGAGCTGTTTTTT. Looking up the rest from reference TRBV5-5 and TRBJ2-2 gives the full variable domain: DAGVTQSPTHLIKTRGQQVTLRCSPISGHKSVSWYQQVLGQGPQFIFQYYEKEERGRGNFPDRFSARQFPNYSSELNVNALLLGDSALYLCASSLDRNTGELFFGEGSRLTVL.

The V call is TRBV20-1, the J call TRBJ1-1, with D unresolved. Germline V CDR1 and CDR2: DFQATT, SNEGSKA (reference sequence). V gave up 7 bases and J gave up 10 bases, with 19 bases separating them. This CDR3 has 12 amino acids. CDR3: CSGTPQGRRAFF. DNA for the CDR3: TGCAGTGGCACGCCCCAAGGGCGGAGAGCTTTCTTT.

This clonotype was detected a few times. The V gene is TRBV7-9, the J gene TRBJ1-4, with no clear D. In germline, CDR1 is SEHNR, CDR2 FQNEAQ (reference sequence). CDR3 length: 15 amino acids. Trimming left V 1 base short and J 0 bases short, with 6 bases between. DNA for the CDR3: TGTGCCAGCAGCTTAGGTGCAACAACTAATGAAAAACTGTTTTTT. Translating gives CASSLGATTNEKLFF. Complete variable domain (other parts from reference TRBV7-9 and TRBJ1-4): DTGVSQNPRHKITKRGQNVTFRCDPISEHNRLYWYRQTLGQGPEFLTYFQNEAQLEKSRLLSDRFSAERPKGSFSTLEIQRTEQGDSAMYLCASSLGATTNEKLFFGSGTQLSVL.

This clonotype was seen a handful of times. The CDR3 bases are TGTGCCAGCCGGGATGGGACAGCGTGGGAGGAGACTGAAGCTTTCTTT. This translates into CASRDGTAWEETEAFF. The genes are TRBV7-2 and TRBJ1-1, with 7 positions matching TRBD1. The CDR3 has 16 residues. CDR1 is SGHTA and CDR2 is FQGNSA in the germline V gene. The V segment lost 8 bases and the J segment 5 bases; nucleotides outside the gene matches: 17.

With respect to this clonotype: A much larger clone sits a single nucleotide away, making a read error possible. The chain recombines TRBV6-2 or TRBV6-3 with TRBJ2-3; 13 bases line up with TRBD2. The germline gives CDR1 MNHEY, CDR2 SVGEGT. This CDR3 is built from 15 residues. The DNA for the CDR3 is TGTGTCAGCAGCCCACTAGCGGGAGGGAAGGATACGCAGTATTTT. Encoded protein: CVSSPLAGGKDTQYF.

In this sample, this clonotype turned up many times. V is TRBV4-3 and J is TRBJ1-1; no reliable D call. The V and J ends lost 4 bases and 0 bases respectively, with 15 bases between them. The V gene's germline CDR1 is LGHNA and CDR2 YSLEER. This CDR3 has 16 amino acids. The CDR3 nucleotides are TGCGCCAGCAGCCCCGGCGCGGGTCCGATGAACACTGAAGCTTTCTTT. It encodes CASSPGAGPMNTEAFF.

This clonotype has only a few counts. V usage is TRBV11-2 and J usage is TRBJ1-1; unclear D gene. CDR3 length equals 14 residues. The germline CDR1 and CDR2 sequences are SGHAT and FQNNGV. V was pared by 0 bases and J by 6 bases, with 11 bases between. The CDR3 DNA sequence: TGTGCCAGCAGCTTAGATAGGTCAGCGGCTGAAGCTTTCTTT. Translated, it gives CASSLDRSAAEAFF.

This clonotype was detected only a few times. V and J are TRBV10-3 and TRBJ1-3; D possibly corresponds to TRBD1 (5 bases). From germline, CDR1 is ENHRY and CDR2 SYGVKD. The CDR3 spans 15 residues. Trimming cost V 6 bases and J 0 bases, with 12 bases left between them. The CDR3 region is CAISPGTASGNTIYF. CDR3 bases: TGTGCCATCAGCCCCGGGACGGCCTCTGGAAACACCATATATTTT.

The chain recombines TRBV4-1 with TRBJ2-2, with D unclear. The CDR3 extends over 14 amino acids. V lost 4 bases, J lost 8 bases, and 14 bases lay in between. Germline V gives CDR1 MGHRA, CDR2 YSYEKL. CDR3 amino acids: CASSRWVIEGELFF. The DNA of the CDR3 is TGCGCCAGCAGCCGGTGGGTGATTGAAGGGGAGCTGTTTTTT.

This clonotype has a count of ten or more. The chain employs TRBV10-3 and TRBJ1-2; D is undetermined. The CDR3 runs to 14 residues. Germline V lookup: CDR1 ENHRY, CDR2 SYGVKD. V was pared by 0 bases and J by 3 bases, with 8 bases between. CDR3 bases: TGTGCCATCAGTGAGTCGATGGGCGACTATGGCTACACCTTC. Its translation: CAISESMGDYGYTF.

In its sample, this clonotype was seen many times. The CDR3 coding sequence is TGCAGTGCTAGGGTCAGCGGGAGCACAGATACGCAGTATTTT. This sequence encodes CSARVSGSTDTQYF. This rearrangement joins TRBV20-1 to TRBJ2-3, with D tentatively TRBD2 (6 bases). Trimming took off 3 bases at V and 0 bases at J, with 10 bases between the two ends. Germline CDR1 reads DFQATT; CDR2 reads SNEGSKA (reference sequence). CDR3 length: 14 residues.

This clonotype was counted many times. The V and J genes are TRBV7-9 and TRBJ1-1, with a weak D call TRBD1 (6 bases). Trimming took 6 bases from V and 3 from J, leaving 11 bases between them. In germline, CDR1 is SEHNR, CDR2 FQNEAQ (reference sequence). This CDR3 is built from 13 residues. This CDR3 reads CASRQDRDTEAFF. Here the CDR3 DNA reads TGTGCCAGCAGGCAGGACAGAGACACTGAAGCTTTCTTT. The full variable domain, completed using reference TRBV7-9 and TRBJ1-1, is DTGVSQNPRHKITKRGQNVTFRCDPISEHNRLYWYRQTLGQGPEFLTYFQNEAQLEKSRLLSDRFSAERPKGSFSTLEIQRTEQGDSAMYLCASRQDRDTEAFFGQGTRLTVV.

Concerning this clonotype itself: Possible read error: a much larger clone is one base away. This chain links TRBV9 with TRBJ2-1; D may be TRBD2 (6 bases). The germline V gene encodes CDR1 SGDLS and CDR2 YYNGEE. V was pared by 2 bases and J by 6 bases, with 18 bases between. The CDR3 has 16 amino acids. CDR3 sequence: CASSVQSLVGGNEQFF. The CDR3 nucleotides read TGTGCCAGCAGCGTGCAAAGTCTAGTGGGAGGCAATGAGCAGTTCTTC.

Many counts were recorded for this clonotype. The chain combines TRBV27 with TRBJ2-7, with D perhaps TRBD1 (6 bases). Trimming left V 0 bases short and J 2 bases short, with 14 bases between. This CDR3 is 16 amino acids long. The germline V gene has CDR1 MNHEY and CDR2 SMNVEV (reference sequence). CDR3 coding DNA: TGTGCCAGCAGTTTATCTGCCGGGACACAACCCTACGAGCAGTACTTC. This sequence encodes CASSLSAGTQPYEQYF.

This clonotype was seen repeatedly, ten times or more. This sequence joins TRBV4-1 and TRBJ2-4; TRBD1 is a possible D gene (6 bases). CDR1 is MGHRA, CDR2 YSYEKL, per germline. V lost 3 bases to trimming and J lost 2 bases, with 11 bases between them. CDR3 length: 15 amino acids. The CDR3 sequence is CASSHTGFSKNIQYF. CDR3 nucleotides: TGCGCCAGCAGCCACACAGGGTTTTCCAAAAACATTCAGTACTTC.